A single sample is the source of the 30 T cell receptor beta chains below, sequenced in a study of OX40 agonist ivuxolimab in advanced cancers. Data came from immunoSEQ multiplex PCR; TCRdb stores just in-frame clones and leaves some out. Altogether about 60,000 clones are present, about 88% being singletons, with the ten largest covering about 0.7%. The material sequenced was CD4+ or CD8+ T cells sorted from blood, taken in a trial of the OX40 agonist ivuxolimab. The receptors shown here come from an adult with an advanced solid tumor such as melanoma, head and neck, liver or kidney cancer.

The chain carries TRBV27 and TRBJ1-3; D not resolved. Germline assignment: CDR1 MNHEY and CDR2 SMNVEV (reference sequence). This CDR3 spans 15 amino acids. Trimming removed 6 bases at V and 0 bases at J, with 12 bases between. Written as DNA, the CDR3 is TGTGCCAGCAGGTCAACACCGGTCTCTGGAAACACCATATATTTT. It encodes CASRSTPVSGNTIYF.

This chain uses TRBV28 with TRBJ2-2; 7 nucleotides agree with TRBD2. The CDR3 is 15 amino acids. The V and J ends lost 5 bases and 4 bases, in that order; junction bases with no gene match: 7. Germline CDR1 is MDHEN and CDR2 is SYDVKM. The chain's CDR3 is CASSPSGEGTGELFF. The CDR3 region has the DNA TGTGCCAGCAGTCCATCTGGGGAGGGCACCGGGGAGCTGTTTTTT.

The chain links TRBV30 to TRBJ2-1, with TRBD2 matching over 7 bases. The CDR3 is 12 amino acids. The V gene's germline CDR1 is GTSNPN and CDR2 SVGIG (reference sequence). V dropped 1 base and J dropped 11; count of bases not matched to a gene: 5. CDR3 DNA: TGTGCCTGGAGTGAGGGACTAACGCAGCAGTTCTTC. Translated: CAWSEGLTQQFF. The full variable domain, rest sourced from reference TRBV30 and TRBJ2-1, is SQTIHQWPATLVQPVGSPLSLECTVEGTSNPNLYWYRQAAGRGLQLLFYSVGIGQISSEVPQNLSASRPQDRQFILSSKKLLLSDSGFYLCAWSEGLTQQFFGPGTRLTVL.

The V gene is TRBV4-2, the J gene TRBJ1-5, with 7 bases lining up with TRBD1. The trim removed 1 base at V and 2 bases at J, leaving 5 bases unmatched. The length of the CDR3 is 16 residues. Per the germline V gene, CDR1 is LGHNA and CDR2 is YNFKEQ. CDR3 DNA: TGTGCCAGCAGCCAAGGCCCCGACAGGGGCAATCAGCCCCAGCATTTT. As protein: CASSQGPDRGNQPQHF.

The chain uses TRBV2 and TRBJ1-5, with D perhaps matching TRBD1 (5 bases). V lost 6 bases to trimming and J lost 6 bases, with 15 bases between them. This CDR3 is 14 amino acids long. Germline assignment: CDR1 SNHLY and CDR2 FYNNEI. CDR3 coding DNA: TGTGCCAGCAGACTTGACACAGGCGCTCAGCCCCAGCATTTT. Its protein is CASRLDTGAQPQHF.

The chain has TRBV7-9 and TRBJ1-1; no clear D. The CDR3 sequence is 12 residues long. CDR1 is SEHNR and CDR2 is FQNEAQ in the germline V gene (reference sequence). Trimming removed 1 base from V and 3 bases from J, with 3 bases in between. The CDR3 here is CASSLVDTEAFF. The DNA for the CDR3 is TGTGCCAGCAGCTTAGTGGACACTGAAGCTTTCTTT. The whole variable domain, filled in from reference TRBV7-9 and TRBJ1-1, reads DTGVSQNPRHKITKRGQNVTFRCDPISEHNRLYWYRQTLGQGPEFLTYFQNEAQLEKSRLLSDRFSAERPKGSFSTLEIQRTEQGDSAMYLCASSLVDTEAFFGQGTRLTVV.

Worth noting for this clone: The junction and the germline gene differ at one end; a read error may be behind it. This chain links TRBV18 with TRBJ2-5; D is undetermined. The CDR3 runs to 14 residues. Germline V gene lookup returns CDR1 KGHSH and CDR2 LQKENI. The CDR3 loop reads CANSPPAGRDAQYF. The CDR3 DNA sequence: TGTGCCAACTCACCACCCGCTGGCCGCGATGCCCAGTACTTC.

V gene TRBV11-2 combines with J gene TRBJ2-7; D may be TRBD2 (5 bases). Germline V gene lookup returns CDR1 SGHAT and CDR2 FQNNGV. The V end was cut by 1 base, the J end by 0 bases, with 10 bases between. The CDR3 loop spans 15 amino acids. CDR3 sequence (DNA): TGTGCCAGCAGCTTAGCGGGGAAGATCTCCTACGAGCAGTACTTC. The encoded protein is CASSLAGKISYEQYF.

This clone was recorded a few times. This rearrangement joins TRBV6-5 to TRBJ1-2; possibly TRBD1 for D (6 bases). V was clipped by 6 bases and J by 0 bases, with 11 bases between them. The CDR3 is 14 residues long. The germline V gene encodes CDR1 MNHEY and CDR2 SVGAGI. The CDR3: CASRPGHTNYGYTF. Written as DNA, the CDR3 is TGTGCCAGCAGACCGGGACACACTAACTATGGCTACACCTTC.

In the case of this clone: A junction boundary mismatches the germline segment, possibly from a read error. The chain uses TRBV7-7 and TRBJ2-5, with TRBD1 matching 11 bases. Germline CDR1 SSHAT, CDR2 FNYEAQ (reference sequence). The CDR3 is 14 residues long. The CDR3 nucleotides are TGTGCTAGCAGCCCGGGGACAGGGGGAGAGACCCAGTACTTC. It is translated as CASSPGTGGETQYF.

This chain joins TRBV28 and TRBJ1-2; the D gene is possibly TRBD1 (5 bases). V lost 8 bases to trimming and J lost 5 bases, with 18 bases between them. The CDR3 sequence is 14 residues long. Germline V gene lookup returns CDR1 MDHEN and CDR2 SYDVKM. In DNA form, the CDR3 reads TGTGCCAGCCTAGACCGGGGGGTTCGGTATGGCTACACCTTC. Its translation: CASLDRGVRYGYTF.

The chain recombines TRBV6-1 with TRBJ1-5, with unresolved D. The V and J ends lost 3 bases and 7 bases respectively, with 10 bases between them. The CDR3 has 13 amino acids. Per the germline V gene, CDR1 is MNHNS and CDR2 is SASEGT. This CDR3 is CASSDLDEQPQHF. In DNA, the CDR3 is TGTGCCAGCAGTGATCTGGACGAACAGCCCCAGCATTTT.

The CDR3 reads CASSLGGKKGETQYF. As DNA, the CDR3 is TGTGCCAGCAGCTTGGGGGGGAAGAAGGGAGAGACCCAGTACTTC. V gene TRBV7-2 combines with J gene TRBJ2-5; 7 bases line up with TRBD2. Germline assignment: CDR1 SGHTA and CDR2 FQGNSA. The CDR3 contains 15 residues. V shed 3 bases, J shed 4 bases, and the junction held 8 bases outside the gene matches.

This chain links TRBV19 with TRBJ1-2; no clear D. Germline V CDR1 and CDR2: LNHDA, SQIVND (reference sequence). The CDR3 loop spans 14 amino acids. V dropped 10 bases and J dropped 0 bases, with 15 bases sitting between them. The CDR3 coding sequence is TGTGCCACTAAGAGCCTAGGAGCTAACTATGGCTACACCTTC. Protein: CATKSLGANYGYTF.

The chain couples TRBV28 to TRBJ1-2; 8 bases map to TRBD1. Unmatched junction bases numbered 2, after V lost 2 bases and J lost 3 bases. Germline-derived CDR1 and CDR2 are MDHEN and SYDVKM. This CDR3 contains 14 residues. The CDR3: CASSLQGAYYGYTF. The CDR3 region has the DNA TGTGCCAGCAGTTTACAGGGGGCATACTATGGCTACACCTTC.

This clone was seen once. The chain has TRBV5-1 and TRBJ1-4; 7 bases fit TRBD1. Trimming removed 0 bases from V and 5 bases from J; junction bases left unmatched: 1. From germline, CDR1 is SGHRS and CDR2 YFSETQ. This CDR3 is 14 amino acids long. Written as DNA, the CDR3 is TGCGCCAGCAGCTTGGTGGGACAGAATGAAAAACTGTTTTTT. Translation: CASSLVGQNEKLFF.

This chain links TRBV5-6 with TRBJ2-7, with D possibly TRBD1 on 5 matching bases. Per germline, CDR1 SGHDT and CDR2 YYEEEE. The V end lost 7 bases, the J end lost 2 bases, and 10 bases lay between the germline ends. The CDR3 has 12 amino acids. CDR3: CASRLGPYEQYF. The CDR3 DNA follows: TGTGCCAGCCGATTGGGGCCCTACGAGCAGTACTTC.

The genes are TRBV7-9 and TRBJ2-4; 9 positions agree with TRBD1. V gave up 1 base and J gave up 8 bases; unmatched junction bases: 9. Germline V lookup: CDR1 SEHNR, CDR2 FQNEAQ (reference sequence). CDR3 length equals 16 residues. In DNA form, the CDR3 reads TGTGCCAGCAGCTTAGACCGGACAGGGGAGAGGCACATTCAGTACTTC. It is translated as CASSLDRTGERHIQYF.

J is TRBJ2-3 and V is TRBV6-1, with a possible D match to TRBD1 (5 bases). CDR1 is MNHNS, CDR2 SASEGT, per germline. This CDR3 spans 15 amino acids. V was trimmed by 5 bases and J by 4 bases, leaving 16 bases between them. The CDR3 DNA is TGTGCCAGCAGTATACGGCCAGGGTATTCAGATACGCAGTATTTT. This gives the protein CASSIRPGYSDTQYF.

The chain is built from TRBV7-3 and TRBJ2-3; D call uncertain. The CDR3 runs 20 residues. Germline V gene sequence: CDR1 SGHTA, CDR2 FQGTGA. V lost 1 base, J lost 0 bases, and 23 bases lay in between. CDR3 coding DNA: TGTGCCAGCAGCTTAAGGACCGACGGATTTTCACCGACTAGCACAGATACGCAGTATTTT. It codes for CASSLRTDGFSPTSTDTQYF.

J is TRBJ2-3 and V is TRBV10-1; perhaps TRBD2 as D (5 bases). Trimming took 8 bases from V and 0 from J, leaving 6 bases between them. Germline V gene lookup returns CDR1 WNHNN and CDR2 SYGVQD (reference sequence). CDR3 size: 12 residues. This CDR3 is CASGGSTDTQYF. In DNA form, the CDR3 reads TGCGCCAGCGGCGGGAGCACAGATACGCAGTATTTT.

The CDR3 spells CASSLDSDTQYF. In nucleotides, the CDR3 is TGTGCCAGCAGCTTAGACTCAGATACGCAGTATTTT. The gene calls are TRBV5-6 and TRBJ2-3; D remains unclear. CDR3 length: 12 residues. CDR1 SGHDT and CDR2 YYEEEE come from the germline V gene. Trimming removed 2 bases at V and 4 bases at J, with 5 bases between. Full variable domain (rest looked up from reference TRBV5-6 and TRBJ2-3): DAGVTQSPTHLIKTRGQQVTLRCSPKSGHDTVSWYQQALGQGPQFIFQYYEEEERQRGNFPDRFSGHQFPNYSSELNVNALLLGDSALYLCASSLDSDTQYFGPGTRLTVL.

The chain employs TRBV5-1 and TRBJ2-1, with 7 bases that match TRBD2. The CDR3 covers 16 residues. Per the germline V gene, CDR1 is SGHRS and CDR2 is YFSETQ. J lost 4 bases, V lost 0 bases, and 7 bases had no gene match. Here the CDR3 reads CASSLGTRTLYNEQFF. Here the CDR3 DNA reads TGCGCCAGCAGCTTGGGGACTAGAACCTTATACAATGAGCAGTTCTTC.

The chain links TRBV19 to TRBJ2-7, with TRBD1 identical over 9 bases. The CDR3 totals 16 residues. Trimming at V came to 5 bases and at J to 1 base, leaving 9 bases not matched to a gene. Germline loops: CDR1 LNHDA, CDR2 SQIVND (reference sequence). CDR3 coding DNA: TGTGCCAGTAGTTCTCAGGACAGGGGTGGTTCCTACGAGCAGTACTTC. This codes for CASSSQDRGGSYEQYF.

This chain uses TRBV27 with TRBJ2-2; 15 bases are a match to TRBD2. This CDR3 comprises 18 residues. CDR1 is MNHEY, CDR2 SMNVEV, per germline (reference sequence). V was pared by 6 bases and J by 1 base, with 6 bases of the junction left unmatched. For the CDR3, the DNA is TGTGCCAGCAGATACTCGGGACTAGCGGGAGGGAACACCGGGGAGCTGTTTTTT. Its translation: CASRYSGLAGGNTGELFF.

The chain is built from TRBV4-1 and TRBJ1-5; no reliable D call. CDR1 and CDR2 (germline): MGHRA, YSYEKL. This CDR3 has 21 amino acids. Trimming cost V 4 bases and J 5 bases, with 33 bases left between them. CDR3 coding DNA: TGCGCCAGCAGCCCATCAATCCTCTTTACCGGTTGGACGCGAGGACATCAGCCCCAGCATTTT. Its translation: CASSPSILFTGWTRGHQPQHF.

The rearrangement joins TRBV6-6 to TRBJ1-5; D is unresolved. The CDR3 extends over 11 amino acids. Trimming removed 5 bases at V and 9 bases at J, with 8 bases between. Germline lookup yields CDR1 MNHNY and CDR2 SVGAGI (reference sequence). CDR3 loop: CASSPPGPQHF. CDR3 in DNA: TGTGCCAGCAGTCCTCCTGGGCCCCAGCATTTT.

The rearrangement uses TRBV18 and TRBJ1-2; tentative D call: TRBD1 (6 bases). Looked up from germline, CDR1 is KGHSH and CDR2 is LQKENI. This CDR3 has 13 residues. V was clipped by 3 bases and J by 2 bases, with 7 bases between them. For the CDR3, the DNA is TGTGCCAGCTCACCTACAGGGAACTATGGCTACACCTTC. It translates to CASSPTGNYGYTF. The whole variable domain, remainder taken from reference TRBV18 and TRBJ1-2, is NAGVMQNPRHLVRRRGQEARLRCSPMKGHSHVYWYRQLPEEGLKFMVYLQKENIIDESGMPKERFSAEFPKEGPSILRIQQVVRGDSAAYFCASSPTGNYGYTFGSGTRLTVV.

The chain is built from TRBV10-3 and TRBJ2-7; tentative D call: TRBD2 (5 bases). This CDR3 has 12 residues. The V gene lost 4 bases and the J gene lost 1 base, with 5 bases spanning the gap. Per germline, CDR1 ENHRY and CDR2 SYGVKD. CDR3 DNA: TGTGCCATCAGTGGAGGGTCCTACGAGCAGTACTTC. Amino acid sequence: CAISGGSYEQYF.

This chain connects TRBV7-9 to TRBJ2-6; D gene ambiguous. Trimming left V 6 bases short and J 0 bases short, with 3 bases between. The CDR3 runs to 13 residues. Germline CDR1 SEHNR, CDR2 FQNEAQ (reference sequence). The CDR3 nucleotides are TGTGCCAGCAGGGGCTCTGGGGCCAACGTCCTGACTTTC. It is translated as CASRGSGANVLTF.